The rows below give T cell receptor beta chains drawn from one sample of a study of cytomegalovirus exposure and HLA in healthy donors. Measured with immunoSEQ multiplex PCR; TCRdb has only the in-frame clones, and not every one. Here the sample spans around 200,000 clones, around four fifths being singletons. The sequenced material came from PBMCs. Receptors originate from a man in his forties or fifties in good health and CMV-seronegative. CDR3s include the opening cysteine and the closing phenylalanine or tryptophan. D genes are given only for firm matches. Where a row states a size, it is once, few, many or the class of an expanded clone; other rows omit it.

j_call,d_call,v_call,clone_size,cdr3_nt,cdr3_aa
TRBJ1-1,TRBD1,TRBV10-3,.,TGTGCCATCAGTGAGGTCCCCGGACAGGGGGGCCAATTGAACACTGAAGCTTTCTTT,CAISEVPGQGGQLNTEAFF
TRBJ2-7,TRBD1,TRBV30,.,TGTGCCTGGAGTGTACTGGCAGGGGGTAACTACGAGCAGTACTTC,CAWSVLAGGNYEQYF
TRBJ2-7,.,TRBV7-2,once,TGTGCCAGCAGCTTAGCCCATGGCCACGAGCAGTACTTC,CASSLAHGHEQYF
TRBJ2-7,TRBD2,TRBV7-9,few,TGTGCCAGCAGCCCGGGGACTAGCGGGAGGTTGAGCTTC,CASSPGTSGRLSF
TRBJ1-4,.,TRBV5-1,few,TGCGCCAGCAGCTTGGGCGGGACTGGGGAAAAACTGTTTTTT,CASSLGGTGEKLFF
TRBJ2-3,.,TRBV4-3,.,TGCGCCAGCAGCCAAGAGGGGCGATTCACAGATACGCAGTATTTT,CASSQEGRFTDTQYF
TRBJ2-7,.,TRBV6-6,.,TGTGCCAGCAGCCCCAGAACGGGAAGCTCCTACGAGCAGTACTTC,CASSPRTGSSYEQYF
TRBJ2-7,TRBD1,TRBV28,.,TGTGCCAGCAGTTTCGGGGGGGACAGGGGGTTCTACGAGCAGTACTTC,CASSFGGDRGFYEQYF
TRBJ2-3,TRBD2,TRBV28,.,TGTGCCAGCAGTTTACCCCTCGGACTAGCGGGAGGGCTGGATACGCAGTATTTT,CASSLPLGLAGGLDTQYF
TRBJ2-3,TRBD2,TRBV5-6,.,TGTGCCAGCAGCTTGGTATCTCGGGGCGGGAGCCCAGATACGCAGTATTTT,CASSLVSRGGSPDTQYF
TRBJ1-1,TRBD1,TRBV6-5,many,TGTGCCAGCAGTTACGGACAGGTGAACACTGAAGCTTTCTTT,CASSYGQVNTEAFF
TRBJ2-3,.,TRBV28,few,TGTGCCAGCAGTCGACTTGGCACAGATACGCAGTATTTT,CASSRLGTDTQYF
TRBJ2-7,TRBD1,TRBV18,.,TGTGCCAGCTCACCACCGGGCAGGGGGCAATCCTACGAGCAGTACTTC,CASSPPGRGQSYEQYF
TRBJ2-5,TRBD2,TRBV4-3,.,TGCGCCAGCAGCCAAAGCCCGGGGGGAGAGACCCAGTACTTC,CASSQSPGGETQYF
TRBJ2-1,TRBD1,TRBV7-9,.,TGTGCCAGCACCCCTCAGGGGGTCGTTGGCGATGAGCAGTTCTTC,CASTPQGVVGDEQFF
TRBJ2-1,TRBD2,TRBV28,few,TGTGCCAGCAGCCGGCGTGCGGGAGCGGCTGAGCAGTTCTTC,CASSRRAGAAEQFF
TRBJ2-2,TRBD1,TRBV6-6,few,TGTGCCAGCCACGGCCCCGGGACAGGGGGCACCGGGGAGCTGTTTTTT,CASHGPGTGGTGELFF
TRBJ1-1,.,TRBV5-1,.,TGCGCCAGCAGAAAGAAGGAGGTCGAGATGAACACTGAAGCTTTCTTT,CASRKKEVEMNTEAFF
TRBJ2-3,.,TRBV5-1,.,TGCGCCAGCAGCTTGGGGACTGCCACAGATACGCAGTATTTT,CASSLGTATDTQYF
TRBJ1-1,.,TRBV30,few,TGTGCCTGGAGTGTTTTACAGGGACGGACTGAAGCTTTCTTT,CAWSVLQGRTEAFF
TRBJ2-5,TRBD2,TRBV9,.,TGTGCCAGCAACTCCGGGACTAGTCCCCAAGAGACCCAGTACTTC,CASNSGTSPQETQYF
TRBJ1-6,.,TRBV28,few,TGTGCCAGCAGTTTAGGCGGCCGGCGGAATTCACCCCTCCACTTT,CASSLGGRRNSPLHF
TRBJ1-1,TRBD1,TRBV4-2,.,TGTGCCAGCAGCCCAGGGGGCAGGGGGTCCACTGAAGCTTTCTTT,CASSPGGRGSTEAFF
TRBJ2-7,.,TRBV30,.,TGTGCCTGGAGGACCCAGGGGCCCTACGAGCAGTACTTC,CAWRTQGPYEQYF
TRBJ1-2,.,TRBV28,few,TGTGCCAGCAGTTTATCCAGGGCCTTGGAACAGGGACCCGGCTACACCTTC,CASSLSRALEQGPGYTF
TRBJ2-3,.,TRBV7-2,.,TGTGCCAGCAGCTTAGGAGCGGGTGACACAGATACGCAGTATTTT,CASSLGAGDTDTQYF
TRBJ2-2,.,TRBV9,.,TGTGCCAGCAGTTCCCGACTCTTCACCGGGGAGCTGTTTTTT,CASSSRLFTGELFF
TRBJ1-4,TRBD1,TRBV5-6,.,TGTGCCAGCAGGGAGACAGGGGGGAATGAAAAACTGTTTTTT,CASRETGGNEKLFF
TRBJ1-2,TRBD1,TRBV6-1,.,TGTGCCGGACGTCAGAACAGGGGGGCCAATGGCTACACCTTC,CAGRQNRGANGYTF